This is a list of T cell receptor beta chains from one sample in a study of cytomegalovirus exposure and HLA in healthy donors. The protocol was immunoSEQ multiplex PCR, while the TCRdb copy is restricted to in-frame clones and leaves out a portion. The sample has about 190,000 clones; roughly 82% are singletons. What was sequenced was PBMCs. The receptors shown here come from a woman between 18 and 29 years old in good health and CMV-seronegative. CDR3s include the opening cysteine and the closing phenylalanine or tryptophan. The D gene is left open where the match is weak. Where a row states a size, it is once, few, many or the class of an expanded clone; other rows omit it.

v_gene: TRBV5-1; abundance: -; d_gene: -; j_gene: TRBJ2-4; CDR3nt: TGCGCCAGCAGCTATGGACAGAAAAATATTAAAAACATTCAGTACTTC; CDR3aa: CASSYGQKNIKNIQYF
v_gene: TRBV25-1; abundance: -; d_gene: -; j_gene: TRBJ2-5; CDR3nt: TGTGCCAGCAGTAACAAACAGGTGTCCCAAGAGACCCAGTACTTC; CDR3aa: CASSNKQVSQETQYF
v_gene: TRBV12-5; abundance: few; d_gene: TRBD1; j_gene: TRBJ1-1; CDR3nt: TGTGCTAGTGGGGCCGGGACAGGGGAGGGTTTCTTT; CDR3aa: CASGAGTGEGFF
v_gene: TRBV27; abundance: -; d_gene: TRBD2; j_gene: TRBJ2-5; CDR3nt: TGTGCCAGCAGTTTCGCTAGCGGGAGAGAGACCCAGTACTTC; CDR3aa: CASSFASGRETQYF
v_gene: TRBV11-2; abundance: -; d_gene: -; j_gene: TRBJ1-2; CDR3nt: TGTGCCAGCAGCTTAGATACGGAGGGTCGGACCGGCTACACCTTC; CDR3aa: CASSLDTEGRTGYTF
v_gene: TRBV19; abundance: -; d_gene: TRBD2; j_gene: TRBJ2-1; CDR3nt: TGTGCCAGTAGTATAGATCCCGGGGGGGGTGAGCAGTTCTTC; CDR3aa: CASSIDPGGGEQFF
v_gene: TRBV7-2; abundance: -; d_gene: TRBD2; j_gene: TRBJ2-7; CDR3nt: TGTGCCAGCAGTCTCGGGACTAGACGCTACGAGCAGTACTTC; CDR3aa: CASSLGTRRYEQYF
v_gene: TRBV6-1; abundance: once; d_gene: TRBD2; j_gene: TRBJ2-7; CDR3nt: TGTGCCAGCAGTGAAGCGTTGGGGACTAGCGGGAGGAGAAGCTCCTACGAGCAGTACTTC; CDR3aa: CASSEALGTSGRRSSYEQYF
v_gene: TRBV19; abundance: -; d_gene: TRBD1; j_gene: TRBJ1-3; CDR3nt: TGTGCCAGTAGTATAAAGGGGGCAGGCCGGAACACCATATATTTT; CDR3aa: CASSIKGAGRNTIYF
v_gene: TRBV6-6; abundance: once; d_gene: TRBD1; j_gene: TRBJ2-7; CDR3nt: TGTGCCAGCAGGGGTTCCGGGACAGGGGGCGGAGGGCAGTACTTC; CDR3aa: CASRGSGTGGGGQYF
v_gene: TRBV5-1; abundance: -; d_gene: -; j_gene: TRBJ2-5; CDR3nt: TGCGCCAGCAGCTTGTCAGGGATTTCACAAGAGACCCAGTACTTC; CDR3aa: CASSLSGISQETQYF